The 11 T cell receptor beta chains in this list originate from one sample, sequenced in a study of cytomegalovirus exposure and HLA in healthy donors. Primers for the PCR totalled 60 Vbeta and 13 Jbeta. Method: immunoSEQ multiplex PCR; TCRdb's copy keeps in-frame clones and lacks some. The sample lists some 130,000 clones; about 80% were seen once. What was sequenced was PBMCs. These receptors all come from a boy aged 2-15 years in good health and CMV-seronegative.

V is TRBV9 and J is TRBJ2-1; 7 nucleotides agree with TRBD1. The V gene's germline CDR1 is SGDLS and CDR2 YYNGEE. Germline trimming cut 1 base from V and 5 bases from J; bases unmatched to any gene: 3. The CDR3 spans 14 residues. DNA for the CDR3: TGTGCCAGCAGCGTAACCGGGACAGACAATGAGCAGTTCTTC. As protein: CASSVTGTDNEQFF. The variable domain in full, with the rest retrieved from reference TRBV9 and TRBJ2-1, is DSGVTQTPKHLITATGQRVTLRCSPRSGDLSVYWYQQSLDQGLQFLIQYYNGEERAKGNILERFSAQQFPDLHSELNLSSLELGDSALYFCASSVTGTDNEQFFGPGTRLTVL.

Comment on this clone: Compared with germline, one end of the junction differs, possibly owing to a read error. The chain has TRBV7-9 and TRBJ1-4, with TRBD1 matching over 7 bases. The germline V gene encodes CDR1 SEHNR and CDR2 FQNEAQ (reference sequence). This CDR3 is built from 16 residues. This CDR3 reads CSSSLLLQGWEEKLFF. The CDR3 nucleotides read TGTTCCAGCAGCTTACTCTTACAGGGGTGGGAGGAAAAACTGTTTTTT.

This clone was recorded a few times. This chain links TRBV7-2 with TRBJ2-3, with 12 positions matching TRBD2. This CDR3 contains 16 residues. Germline CDR1 reads SGHTA; CDR2 reads FQGNSA. V lost 5 bases to trimming and J lost 1 base; unmatched junction nucleotides: 4. DNA for the CDR3: TGTGCCAGCAGCCACCGACTAGCGGGGGGCACAGATACGCAGTATTTT. As protein: CASSHRLAGGTDTQYF.

The chain uses TRBV5-4 and TRBJ1-1; no reliable D call. Germline CDR1 is SGHNT and CDR2 is YYREEE (reference sequence). The length of the CDR3 is 12 residues. Trimming left V 2 bases short and J 11 bases short, with 13 bases between. Here the CDR3 DNA reads TGTGCCAGCAGCTTCTTAACATCGCGGGCTTTCTTT. Its protein is CASSFLTSRAFF.

V usage is TRBV19 and J usage is TRBJ1-3; weak D call: TRBD1 (6 bases). Trimming stripped 5 bases from V and 0 bases from J, with 14 bases between. The V gene's germline CDR1 is LNHDA and CDR2 SQIVND (reference sequence). The CDR3 has 16 residues. The CDR3 DNA reads TGTGCCAGTAGTTTATCCGACAGGAGCTCTGGAAACACCATATATTTT. Its translation: CASSLSDRSSGNTIYF. Full variable domain (missing parts from reference TRBV19 and TRBJ1-3): DGGITQSPKYLFRKEGQNVTLSCEQNLNHDAMYWYRQDPGQGLRLIYYSQIVNDFQKGDIAEGYSVSREKKESFPLTVTSAQKNPTAFYLCASSLSDRSSGNTIYFGEGSWLTVV.

The chain carries TRBV4-3 and TRBJ1-2; 8 bases agree with TRBD1. J lost 4 bases, V lost 3 bases, and 7 bases had no gene match. CDR1 and CDR2 from the germline V gene are LGHNA and YSLEER. CDR3 length equals 15 residues. The CDR3 bases are TGCGCCAGCAGCCAGGAGGACAGGGAAGGCTATGGCTACACCTTC. It encodes CASSQEDREGYGYTF.

This chain connects TRBV9 to TRBJ2-6; D unclear. This CDR3 is 16 amino acids long. Germline-derived CDR1 and CDR2 are SGDLS and YYNGEE. The V end lost 0 bases, the J end lost 0 bases, and 7 bases lay between the germline ends. CDR3 sequence: CASSVGLPSGANVLTF. CDR3 nucleotide sequence: TGTGCCAGCAGCGTAGGTCTACCCTCTGGGGCCAACGTCCTGACTTTC.

The sample holds one count of this clone. The V gene is TRBV6-1, the J gene TRBJ2-3; TRBD1 matches at 8 bases. V trimming: 4 bases; J trimming: 0 bases; junction bases outside the gene matches: 0. Germline lookup yields CDR1 MNHNS and CDR2 SASEGT. The CDR3 runs 14 residues. In nucleotides, the CDR3 is TGTGCCAGCAGTGGACAGGGGAGCACAGATACGCAGTATTTT. Its protein is CASSGQGSTDTQYF.

The CDR3 protein is CASSPSRNEQFF. CDR3 DNA: TGTGCCAGCAGCCCCTCTCGGAATGAGCAGTTCTTC. This chain uses TRBV7-6 with TRBJ2-1; D call uncertain. Trimming left V 5 bases short and J 7 bases short, with 9 bases between. The CDR3 sequence is 12 residues long. Germline V gene lookup returns CDR1 SGHVS and CDR2 FNYEAQ.

This chain joins TRBV6-6 and TRBJ2-2; no definite D call. The CDR3 totals 13 residues. Germline V lookup: CDR1 MNHNY, CDR2 SVGAGI (reference sequence). With 5 bases removed from V and 3 bases from J, the gap between germline ends came to 7 bases. The CDR3 loop is CASSDTDTGELFF. The CDR3, as DNA: TGTGCCAGCAGTGACACGGACACCGGGGAGCTGTTTTTT.

The sample holds one count of this clone. The chain links TRBV11-3 to TRBJ2-1; no reliable D call. The CDR3 runs to 13 residues. V was pared by 5 bases and J by 5 bases, with 10 bases between. In germline, CDR1 is SGHNT, CDR2 YENEEA. The chain's CDR3 is CASSAEFDNEQFF. Written as DNA, the CDR3 is TGTGCCAGCAGCGCCGAGTTCGACAATGAGCAGTTCTTC.